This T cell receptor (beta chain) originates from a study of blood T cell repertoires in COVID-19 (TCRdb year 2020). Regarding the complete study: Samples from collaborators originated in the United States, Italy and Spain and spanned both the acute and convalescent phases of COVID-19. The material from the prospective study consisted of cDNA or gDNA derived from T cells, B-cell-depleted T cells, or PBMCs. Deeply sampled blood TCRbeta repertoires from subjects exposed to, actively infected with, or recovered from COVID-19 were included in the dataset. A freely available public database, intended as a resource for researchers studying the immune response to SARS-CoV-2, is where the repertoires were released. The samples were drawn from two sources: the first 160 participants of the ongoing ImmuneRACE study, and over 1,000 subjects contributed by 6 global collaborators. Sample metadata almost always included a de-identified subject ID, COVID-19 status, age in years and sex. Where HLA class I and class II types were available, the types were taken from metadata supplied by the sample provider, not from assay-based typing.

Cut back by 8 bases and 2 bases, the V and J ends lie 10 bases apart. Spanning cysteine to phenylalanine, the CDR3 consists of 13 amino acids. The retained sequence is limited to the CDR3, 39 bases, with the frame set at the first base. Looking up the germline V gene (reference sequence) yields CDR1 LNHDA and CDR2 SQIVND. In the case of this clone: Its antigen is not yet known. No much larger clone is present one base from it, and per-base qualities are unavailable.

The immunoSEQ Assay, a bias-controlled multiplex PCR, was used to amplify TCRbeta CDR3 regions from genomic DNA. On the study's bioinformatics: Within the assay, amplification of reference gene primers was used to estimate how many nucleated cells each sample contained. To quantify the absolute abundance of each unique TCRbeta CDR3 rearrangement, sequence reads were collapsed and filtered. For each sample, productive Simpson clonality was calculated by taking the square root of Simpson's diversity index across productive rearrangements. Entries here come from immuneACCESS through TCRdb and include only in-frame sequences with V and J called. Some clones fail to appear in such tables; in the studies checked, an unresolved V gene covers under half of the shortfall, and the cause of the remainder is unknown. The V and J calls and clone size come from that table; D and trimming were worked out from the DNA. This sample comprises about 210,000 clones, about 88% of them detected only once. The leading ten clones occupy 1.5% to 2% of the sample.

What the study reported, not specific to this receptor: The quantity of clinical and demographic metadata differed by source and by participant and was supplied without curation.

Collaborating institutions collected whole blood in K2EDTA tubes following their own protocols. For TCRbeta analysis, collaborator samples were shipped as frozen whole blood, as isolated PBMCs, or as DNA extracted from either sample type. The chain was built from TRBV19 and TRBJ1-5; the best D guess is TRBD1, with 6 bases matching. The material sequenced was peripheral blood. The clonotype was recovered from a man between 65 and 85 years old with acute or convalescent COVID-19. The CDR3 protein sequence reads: CASADRRNQPQHF. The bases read TGTGCCAGTGCGGACAGACGCAATCAGCCCCAGCATTTT.